These T cell receptor beta chains were read from a single sample in a study of Graves' ophthalmopathy and Graves' hyperthyroidism. TCRdb passed the multiplex PCR reads through MiXCR, listing each CDR3 protein once. The data contain about 390,000 distinct CDR3 sequences, about a sixth of them singletons. The material sequenced was peripheral blood. Source of these receptors: an adult woman with stable Graves' hyperthyroidism. Both conserved end residues are part of each CDR3. The order of the fields is V gene, clone size, D gene, J gene, CDR3 protein, CDR3 DNA. A D gene is named only where the DNA matches it firmly. Size is omitted from some rows. Given values are once, few, many or a class for expanded clones.

v_gene: TRBV6-6; abundance: many; d_gene: TRBD2; j_gene: TRBJ2-7; CDR3aa: CASSPTGLALEQYF; CDR3nt: TGTGCCAGCAGTCCCACGGGACTAGCCTTAGAGCAGTACTTC
v_gene: TRBV28; abundance: many; d_gene: NA; j_gene: TRBJ2-5; CDR3aa: CASSFIADETQYF; CDR3nt: TGTGCCAGCAGTTTCATTGCGGATGAGACCCAGTACTTC
v_gene: TRBV20-1; abundance: NA; d_gene: TRBD2; j_gene: TRBJ2-7; CDR3aa: CSARPGGGYYEQYF; CDR3nt: TGCAGTGCTAGACCTGGCGGGGGTTATTACGAGCAGTACTTC
v_gene: TRBV5-1; abundance: many; d_gene: NA; j_gene: TRBJ2-7; CDR3aa: CASSFHDIYEQYF; CDR3nt: TGCGCCAGCAGCTTCCACGATATCTACGAGCAGTACTTC
v_gene: TRBV12-3/TRBV12-4; abundance: many; d_gene: TRBD2; j_gene: TRBJ2-4; CDR3aa: CASSLRLAGARAKNIQYF; CDR3nt: TGTGCCAGCAGTTTGCGGCTAGCGGGAGCAAGGGCCAAAAACATTCAGTACTTC
v_gene: TRBV28; abundance: many; d_gene: TRBD1; j_gene: TRBJ2-5; CDR3aa: CASSPLGQGGETQYF; CDR3nt: TGTGCCAGCAGTCCACTGGGACAGGGGGGAGAGACCCAGTACTTC
v_gene: TRBV11-2; abundance: many; d_gene: NA; j_gene: TRBJ2-2; CDR3aa: CASSLMAGRTGELFF; CDR3nt: TGTGCCAGCAGCTTAATGGCGGGAAGGACCGGGGAGCTGTTTTTT
v_gene: TRBV20-1; abundance: many; d_gene: NA; j_gene: TRBJ2-5; CDR3aa: CSARDFKGPEETQYF; CDR3nt: TGCAGTGCTAGAGATTTCAAGGGACCTGAGGAGACCCAGTACTTC
v_gene: TRBV28; abundance: many; d_gene: NA; j_gene: TRBJ2-5; CDR3aa: CASSLQLTGTQYF; CDR3nt: TGTGCCAGCAGTCTCCAATTAACGGGGACCCAGTACTTC
v_gene: TRBV11-2; abundance: many; d_gene: NA; j_gene: TRBJ2-7; CDR3aa: CASSLDLKYEQYF; CDR3nt: TGTGCCAGCAGCTTAGATCTTAAATACGAGCAGTACTTC
v_gene: TRBV6-5; abundance: NA; d_gene: NA; j_gene: TRBJ2-7; CDR3aa: CASSYPGRYEQYF; CDR3nt: TGTGCCAGCAGTTACCCAGGGCGGTACGAGCAGTACTTC
v_gene: TRBV28; abundance: many; d_gene: TRBD2; j_gene: TRBJ2-5; CDR3aa: CAFVNSGSVLETQYF; CDR3nt: TGTGCTTTCGTAAATAGCGGGAGTGTTCTGGAGACCCAGTACTTC
v_gene: TRBV12-3/TRBV12-4; abundance: NA; d_gene: NA; j_gene: TRBJ2-5; CDR3aa: CASSQGFRETQYF; CDR3nt: TGTGCCAGCAGCCAGGGGTTCCGAGAGACCCAGTACTTC
v_gene: TRBV9; abundance: many; d_gene: NA; j_gene: TRBJ1-2; CDR3aa: CASEGSGYTF; CDR3nt: TGTGCCAGCGAGGGTTCTGGCTACACCTTC
v_gene: TRBV11-2; abundance: NA; d_gene: TRBD1; j_gene: TRBJ1-2; CDR3aa: CASSWGTGAYGYTF; CDR3nt: TGTGCCAGCAGCTGGGGGACAGGTGCTTATGGCTACACCTTC
v_gene: TRBV7-2; abundance: many; d_gene: TRBD2; j_gene: TRBJ2-7; CDR3aa: CASSLLAGGRDSEQYF; CDR3nt: TGTGCCAGCAGCTTACTAGCGGGAGGGCGCGATTCCGAGCAGTACTTC
v_gene: TRBV18; abundance: many; d_gene: NA; j_gene: TRBJ2-5; CDR3aa: CASSRGPREETQYF; CDR3nt: TGTGCCAGCTCACGAGGACCTCGAGAAGAGACCCAGTACTTC
v_gene: TRBV7-8; abundance: NA; d_gene: NA; j_gene: TRBJ2-7; CDR3aa: CASSLSGVREQYF; CDR3nt: TGTGCCAGCAGCTTGTCCGGGGTCCGGGAGCAGTACTTC